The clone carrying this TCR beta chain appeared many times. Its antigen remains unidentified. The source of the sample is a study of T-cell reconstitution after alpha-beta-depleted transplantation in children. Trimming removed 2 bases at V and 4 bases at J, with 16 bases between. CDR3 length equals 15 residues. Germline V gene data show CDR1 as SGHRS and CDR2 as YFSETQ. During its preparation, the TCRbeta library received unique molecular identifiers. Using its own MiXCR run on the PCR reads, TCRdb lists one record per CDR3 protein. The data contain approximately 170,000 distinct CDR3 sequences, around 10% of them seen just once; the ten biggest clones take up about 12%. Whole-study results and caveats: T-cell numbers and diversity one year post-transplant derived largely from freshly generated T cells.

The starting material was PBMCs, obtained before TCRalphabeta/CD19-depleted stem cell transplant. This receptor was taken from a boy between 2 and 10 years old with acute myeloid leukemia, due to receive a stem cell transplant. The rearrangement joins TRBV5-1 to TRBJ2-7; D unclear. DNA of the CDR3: TGCGCCAGCAGCTTTTTCACTTCGACGGGTTACGAGCAGTACTTC. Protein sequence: CASSFFTSTGYEQYF.